Listed below are T cell receptor beta chains from one sample, sequenced in a study of neurological immune-mediated disorders. TCRdb re-derived calls from the 5' RACE reads in MiXCR, one entry per CDR3 protein. The data show about 30,000 distinct CDR3 sequences, approximately 6% seen once. The sample comprised CD4+ T cells from blood. These receptors came from a woman in her 50s in good health. Each CDR3 is given with its conserved first and last residue. D genes are given only for firm matches. Clone size is stated in some rows and not others, as once, few, many or a class when expanded.

>TRBV7-2|many|TRBJ2-1|TRBD2
CASSLVPAGTNYNEQFF
TGTGCCAGCAGCTTAGTTCCAGCGGGAACTAACTACAATGAGCAGTTCTTC
>TRBV7-9|many|TRBJ1-1|TRBD1
CASSFRDRAEAFF
TGTGCCAGCAGCTTTCGGGACAGGGCTGAAGCTTTCTTT
>TRBV18|many|TRBJ2-7|NA
CASSPSVPKSSYEQYF
TGTGCCAGCTCACCATCGGTCCCGAAGAGCTCCTACGAGCAGTACTTC
>TRBV20-1|many|TRBJ2-3|NA
CSALTSDTQYF
TGCAGTGCGCTGACCTCAGATACGCAGTATTTT
>TRBV4-3|many|TRBJ1-2|TRBD1
CASSARQGGGYTF
TGCGCCAGCAGCGCTCGACAGGGGGGCGGCTACACCTTC
>TRBV24-1|many|TRBJ1-5|NA
CATSDSTKAGQPQHF
TGTGCCACCAGTGATTCCACCAAGGCGGGGCAGCCCCAGCATTTT
>TRBV20-1|many|TRBJ2-4|NA
CSASTTTWENIQYF
TGCAGTGCTAGTACGACCACATGGGAAAACATTCAGTACTTC
>TRBV5-6|many|TRBJ1-6|TRBD1
CASSNPQGQGAFYSPLHF
TGTGCCAGCAGCAACCCCCAGGGACAGGGGGCGTTTTATTCACCCCTCCACTTT
>TRBV6-1|NA|TRBJ1-6|NA
CASTPTQGLYNSPLHF
TGTGCCAGCACCCCGACCCAGGGGCTCTATAATTCACCCCTCCACTTT
>TRBV19|many|TRBJ2-7|NA
CASSPRDGYLAEQYF
TGTGCCAGTAGTCCCCGGGACGGTTATTTGGCCGAGCAGTACTTC
>TRBV5-1|many|TRBJ2-3|NA
CASRLGTPDTQYF
TGCGCCAGCAGGCTGGGGACCCCAGATACGCAGTATTTT
>TRBV20-1|many|TRBJ1-1|NA
CSASHWDTEAFF
TGCAGTGCTTCCCATTGGGACACTGAAGCTTTCTTT
>TRBV7-9|many|TRBJ2-5|NA
CASSTGPPWTQYF
TGTGCCAGCAGCACGGGCCCCCCTTGGACCCAGTACTTC
>TRBV5-1|many|TRBJ2-2|NA
CASSLGHNTGELFF
TGTGCCAGCAGCTTGGGCCACAACACCGGGGAGCTGTTTTTT
>TRBV2|many|TRBJ2-2|TRBD1
CASVPGQGANVGNTGELFF
TGTGCCAGCGTCCCCGGACAGGGGGCTAATGTTGGGAACACCGGGGAGCTGTTTTTT
>TRBV11-2|many|TRBJ2-1|TRBD2
CASSVAGGFYNEQFF
TGTGCCAGCAGCGTAGCGGGAGGGTTTTACAATGAGCAGTTCTTC
>TRBV20-1|many|TRBJ1-4|NA
CSARDAGTFNEKLFF
TGCAGTGCTAGAGATGCAGGGACCTTTAATGAAAAACTGTTTTTT
>TRBV5-1|many|TRBJ2-7|NA
CASSLAKGSRDEQYF
TGCGCCAGCAGCTTGGCCAAGGGGAGTCGAGACGAGCAGTACTTC
>TRBV20-1|many|TRBJ2-5|TRBD1
CSANRGIETQYF
TGCAGTGCTAACAGGGGGATAGAGACCCAGTACTTC